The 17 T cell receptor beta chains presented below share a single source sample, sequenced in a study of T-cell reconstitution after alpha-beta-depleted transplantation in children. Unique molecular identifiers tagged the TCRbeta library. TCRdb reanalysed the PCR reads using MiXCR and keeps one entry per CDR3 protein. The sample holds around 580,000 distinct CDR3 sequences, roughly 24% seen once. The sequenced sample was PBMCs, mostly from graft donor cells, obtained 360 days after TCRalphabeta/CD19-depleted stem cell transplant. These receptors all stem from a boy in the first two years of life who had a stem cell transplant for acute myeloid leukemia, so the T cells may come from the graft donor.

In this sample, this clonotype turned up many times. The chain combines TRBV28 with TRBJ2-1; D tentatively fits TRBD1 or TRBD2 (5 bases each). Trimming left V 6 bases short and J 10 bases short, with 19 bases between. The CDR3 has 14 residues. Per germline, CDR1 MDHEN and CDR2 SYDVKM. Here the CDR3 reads CASSPPRGRAEQFF. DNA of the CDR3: TGTGCCAGCAGCCCTCCCCGGGGCCGGGCGGAGCAGTTCTTC.

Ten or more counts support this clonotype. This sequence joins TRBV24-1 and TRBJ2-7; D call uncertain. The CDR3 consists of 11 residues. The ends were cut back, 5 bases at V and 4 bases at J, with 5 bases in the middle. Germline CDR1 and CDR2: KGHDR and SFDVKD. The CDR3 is CATSVGYEQYF. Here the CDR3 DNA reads TGTGCCACCAGTGTGGGGTACGAGCAGTACTTC.

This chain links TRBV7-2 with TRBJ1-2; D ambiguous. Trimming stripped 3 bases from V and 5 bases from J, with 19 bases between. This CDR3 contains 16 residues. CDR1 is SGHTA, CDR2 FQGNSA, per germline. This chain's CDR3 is CASSFRTDDLRYGYTF. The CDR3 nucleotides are TGTGCCAGCAGCTTCCGAACGGACGACCTTAGATATGGCTACACCTTC.

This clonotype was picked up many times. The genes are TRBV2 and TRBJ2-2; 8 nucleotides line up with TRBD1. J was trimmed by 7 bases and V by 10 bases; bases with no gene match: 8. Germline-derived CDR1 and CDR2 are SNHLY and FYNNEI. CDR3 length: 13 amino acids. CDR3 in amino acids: CAIRTGSNGELFF. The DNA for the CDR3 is TGTGCCATCAGGACAGGGTCTAACGGGGAGCTGTTTTTT.

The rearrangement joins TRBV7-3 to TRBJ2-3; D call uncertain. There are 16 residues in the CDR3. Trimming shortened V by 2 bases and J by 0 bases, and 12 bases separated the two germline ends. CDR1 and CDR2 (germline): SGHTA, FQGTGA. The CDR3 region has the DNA TGTGCCAGCAGCTTATACGGACCCTGGAGCACAGATACGCAGTATTTT. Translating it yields CASSLYGPWSTDTQYF.

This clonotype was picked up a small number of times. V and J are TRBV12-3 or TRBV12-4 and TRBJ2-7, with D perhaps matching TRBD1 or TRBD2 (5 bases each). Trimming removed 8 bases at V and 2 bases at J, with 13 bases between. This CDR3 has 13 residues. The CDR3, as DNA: TGTGCCAGCTCGGGGACCACTCCCTACGAGCAGTACTTC. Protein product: CASSGTTPYEQYF.

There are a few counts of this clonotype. The CDR3 nucleotides are TGTGCCAGCAGAATAGAGAGGAATCAGCCCCAGCATTTT. It translates to CASRIERNQPQHF. This chain joins TRBV6-6 and TRBJ1-5; D remains unclear. This CDR3 contains 13 residues. Germline V lookup: CDR1 MNHNY, CDR2 SVGAGI (reference sequence). Trimming cost V 6 bases and J 4 bases, with 10 bases left between them.

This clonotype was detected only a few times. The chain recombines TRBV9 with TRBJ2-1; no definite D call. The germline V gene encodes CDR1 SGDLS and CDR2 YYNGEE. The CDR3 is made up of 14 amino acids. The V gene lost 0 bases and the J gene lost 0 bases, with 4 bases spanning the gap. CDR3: CASSVVDSYNEQFF. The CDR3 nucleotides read TGTGCCAGCAGCGTAGTCGACTCCTACAATGAGCAGTTCTTC.

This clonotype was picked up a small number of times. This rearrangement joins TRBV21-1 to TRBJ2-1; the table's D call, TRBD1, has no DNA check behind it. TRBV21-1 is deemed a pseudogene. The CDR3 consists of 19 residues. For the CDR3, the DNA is TGTGCCAGCAGCAACGGTGAACTCGGGGGGCTGCACTCCTACAATGAGCAGTTCTTC. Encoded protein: CASSNGELGGLHSYNEQFF.

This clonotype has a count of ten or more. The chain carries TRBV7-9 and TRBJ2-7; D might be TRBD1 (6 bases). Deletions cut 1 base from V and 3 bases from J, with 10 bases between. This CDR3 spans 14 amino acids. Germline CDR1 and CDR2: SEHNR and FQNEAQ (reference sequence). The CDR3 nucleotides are TGTGCCAGCAGCTTAGGGGCAGGGGACTACGAGCAGTACTTC. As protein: CASSLGAGDYEQYF.

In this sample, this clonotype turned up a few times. CDR3 bases: TGTGCCAGCAGCCCCCCCTCGTTGGGTAGAGGCTACACCTTC. It is translated as CASSPPSLGRGYTF. The rearrangement joins TRBV28 to TRBJ1-2; D is unclear. Between the trimmed V and J ends, which lost 6 bases and 8 bases, there was a span of 19 bases. Germline V gene lookup returns CDR1 MDHEN and CDR2 SYDVKM. The CDR3 has 14 amino acids.

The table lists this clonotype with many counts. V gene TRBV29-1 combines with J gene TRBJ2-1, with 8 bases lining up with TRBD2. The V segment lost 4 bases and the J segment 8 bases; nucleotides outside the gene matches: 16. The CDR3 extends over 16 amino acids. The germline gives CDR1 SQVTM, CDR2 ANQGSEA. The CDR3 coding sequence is TGCAGCGTTGCAGGCCCGGGAGGGATCCTATGGGATGAGCAGTTCTTC. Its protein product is CSVAGPGGILWDEQFF.

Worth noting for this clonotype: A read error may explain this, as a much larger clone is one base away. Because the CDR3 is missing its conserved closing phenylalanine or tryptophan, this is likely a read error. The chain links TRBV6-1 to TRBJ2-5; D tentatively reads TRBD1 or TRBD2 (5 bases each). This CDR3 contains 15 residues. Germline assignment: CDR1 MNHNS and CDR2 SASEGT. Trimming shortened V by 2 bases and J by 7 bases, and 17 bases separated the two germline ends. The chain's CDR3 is CASSENRGRVWTQYL. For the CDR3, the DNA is TGTGCCAGCAGTGAAAATCGGGGCCGGGTGTGGACCCAGTACCTC.

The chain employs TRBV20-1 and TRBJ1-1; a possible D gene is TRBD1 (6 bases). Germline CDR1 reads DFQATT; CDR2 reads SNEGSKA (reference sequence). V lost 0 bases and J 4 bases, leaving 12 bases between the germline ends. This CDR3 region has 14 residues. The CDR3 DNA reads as TGCAGTGCTAGAGATTCAGGAGGGGGCACTGAAGCTTTCTTT. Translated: CSARDSGGGTEAFF.

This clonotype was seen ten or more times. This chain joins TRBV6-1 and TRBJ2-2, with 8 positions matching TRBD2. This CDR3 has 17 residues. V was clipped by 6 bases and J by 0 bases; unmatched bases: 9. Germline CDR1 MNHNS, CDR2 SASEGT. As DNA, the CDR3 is TGTGCCAGCAGCCGCCACGGACTAGCAACGAACACCGGGGAGCTGTTTTTT. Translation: CASSRHGLATNTGELFF.

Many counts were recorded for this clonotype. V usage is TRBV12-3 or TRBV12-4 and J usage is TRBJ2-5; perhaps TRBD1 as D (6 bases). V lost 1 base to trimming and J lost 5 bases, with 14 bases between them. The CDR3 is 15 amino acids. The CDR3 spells CASSLGGLVEETQYF. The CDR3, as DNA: TGTGCCAGCAGTTTAGGGGGGCTCGTGGAGGAGACCCAGTACTTC.

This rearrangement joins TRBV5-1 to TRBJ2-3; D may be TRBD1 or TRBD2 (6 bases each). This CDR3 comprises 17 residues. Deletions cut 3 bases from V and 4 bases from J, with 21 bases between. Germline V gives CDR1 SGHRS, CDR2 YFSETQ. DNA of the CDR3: TGCGCCAGCAGCTGGGGGGCAGGGGCGCGTAAGGCAGATACGCAGTATTTT. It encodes CASSWGAGARKADTQYF.